The rows below give T cell receptor beta chains drawn from one sample of a study of T-cell memory formation after mild COVID-19. TCRdb reprocessed the 5' RACE reads via MiXCR and lists one record per CDR3 protein. The table includes almost 550,000 distinct CDR3 sequences, approximately 20% detected once. Input material: PBMCs or a T cell subset sorted from them (not recorded which). These receptor sequences come from an adult woman who had mild COVID-19 (a few samples of this study predate the infection). Cell type and time point are not known. CDR3s include the opening cysteine and the closing phenylalanine or tryptophan. D genes are given only for firm matches. A row's size may be missing; if present it is once, few, many or a size class.

clone size,J gene,V gene,D gene,CDR3 protein,CDR3 DNA
NA,TRBJ1-6,TRBV30,NA,CAWGYPRGGVESPLHF,TGTGCCTGGGGGTACCCCCGGGGGGGGGTTGAATCACCCCTCCACTTT
many,TRBJ2-1,TRBV20-1,TRBD2,CSASNLAGPNEQFF,TGCAGTGCTAGTAACCTAGCGGGCCCGAATGAGCAGTTCTTC
few,TRBJ2-3,TRBV5-1,TRBD2,CASSLAQLAGSTDTQYF,TGCGCCAGCAGCTTGGCCCAACTAGCGGGCAGCACAGATACGCAGTATTTT
NA,TRBJ2-1,TRBV11-2,TRBD1,CASSLVFGQAEYNEQFF,TGTGCCAGCAGCTTAGTATTTGGACAGGCCGAATACAATGAGCAGTTCTTC
NA,TRBJ2-1,TRBV11-3,TRBD2,CASSLDPTAGGYNEQFF,TGTGCCAGCAGCTTAGATCCGACGGCGGGAGGTTACAATGAGCAGTTCTTC
few,TRBJ1-1,TRBV5-5,NA,CATKTQGEAFF,TGTGCCACCAAGACCCAGGGCGAGGCTTTCTTT
NA,TRBJ1-2,TRBV5-1,TRBD1,CASSLGQGTNYGYTF,TGCGCCAGCAGCTTGGGACAGGGAACAAACTATGGCTACACCTTC
NA,TRBJ1-1,TRBV12-3/TRBV12-4,NA,CASSLTDLEDTEAFF,TGTGCCAGCAGTTTGACGGATCTGGAGGACACTGAAGCTTTCTTT
NA,TRBJ2-3,TRBV9,TRBD1,CASSARTGADTQYF,TGTGCCAGCAGCGCCAGGACAGGGGCGGATACGCAGTATTTT
few,TRBJ2-3,TRBV2,TRBD2,CASSGGLAGGLQDTQYF,TGTGCCAGCAGCGGGGGACTAGCGGGAGGGCTTCAAGATACGCAGTATTTT
few,TRBJ2-7,TRBV20-1,TRBD1,CSARVRDRPSYEQYF,TGCAGTGCTAGAGTTAGGGACAGGCCCTCCTACGAGCAGTACTTC
NA,TRBJ2-1,TRBV7-8,NA,CASSLGQPPYNEQFF,TGTGCCAGCAGCTTAGGGCAGCCTCCCTACAATGAGCAGTTCTTC
few,TRBJ2-7,TRBV5-1,NA,CASSLVGGPIYEQYF,TGCGCCAGCAGCCTTGTGGGGGGGCCGATTTACGAGCAGTACTTC
few,TRBJ2-5,TRBV9,NA,CASSVDPDRLEETQYF,TGTGCCAGCAGCGTAGACCCGGACAGACTCGAAGAGACCCAGTACTTC
few,TRBJ1-5,TRBV10-3,NA,CAISEAGPAEPQHF,TGTGCCATCAGTGAAGCGGGCCCAGCGGAGCCCCAGCATTTT
few,TRBJ1-1,TRBV7-3,NA,CASSLTRGSEAFF,TGTGCCAGCAGCTTAACGAGGGGATCCGAAGCTTTCTTT
NA,TRBJ2-1,TRBV12-3/TRBV12-4,NA,CATGNSKVYNEQFF,TGTGCCACGGGAAACAGCAAGGTTTACAATGAGCAGTTCTTC
NA,TRBJ2-7,TRBV7-9,TRBD2,CASSKGTSGGNEQYF,TGTGCCAGCAGCAAAGGCACTAGCGGGGGGAACGAGCAGTACTTC
NA,TRBJ1-1,TRBV7-9,TRBD1,CASSSNRGQVTEAFF,TGTGCCAGCAGCTCAAACAGGGGGCAAGTCACTGAAGCTTTCTTT
NA,TRBJ2-3,TRBV7-3,NA,CASSQTGTSADTQYF,TGTGCCAGCAGCCAGACCGGGACATCGGCAGATACGCAGTATTTT
NA,TRBJ2-3,TRBV5-6,NA,CASSLVPQTDTQYF,TGTGCCAGCAGCTTGGTACCCCAGACAGATACGCAGTATTTT
few,TRBJ2-3,TRBV6-5,NA,CASRRGGGSTDTQYF,TGTGCCAGCAGGAGGGGTGGCGGTAGCACAGATACGCAGTATTTT
few,TRBJ2-7,TRBV19,NA,CASSMGRRYEQYF,TGTGCCAGTAGTATGGGCAGACGCTACGAGCAGTACTTC
few,TRBJ2-7,TRBV12-3/TRBV12-4,NA,CASSPVRYEQYF,TGTGCCAGCAGTCCCGTTCGGTACGAGCAGTACTTC
NA,TRBJ1-2,TRBV9,NA,CASSVSPYGYTF,TGTGCCAGCAGCGTTTCGCCCTATGGCTACACCTTC
few,TRBJ1-3,TRBV7-9,NA,CASSYPGRSGNTIYF,TGTGCCAGCAGCTATCCGGGACGCTCTGGAAACACCATATATTTT
once,TRBJ1-1,TRBV7-2,NA,CASSLRRGMNTEAFF,TGTGCCAGCAGCCTACGAAGGGGAATGAACACTGAAGCTTTCTTT
NA,TRBJ2-2,TRBV13,TRBD2,CASSPAGDIPGELFF,TGTGCCAGCAGCCCCGCGGGAGATATTCCCGGGGAGCTGTTTTTT
NA,TRBJ2-7,TRBV5-6,NA,CASSRGPQTTTYEQYF,TGTGCCAGCAGCCGAGGACCACAAACCACCACCTACGAGCAGTACTTC